This TCR beta chain was identified during a study of identical twins. Overall study findings and caveats: The more abundant beta clonotypes in cord blood had fewer insertions, and memory repertoires did not show this.

Remarks on this clonotype: Its antigen is not known.

V gave up 4 bases and J gave up 3 bases, with 15 bases separating them. Germline assignment: CDR1 SQVTM and CDR2 ANQGSEA. The CDR3 totals 14 residues. Healthy Caucasians supplied all donations. Template switching added a universal primer binding site, and final cDNA carried unique molecular identifiers. TCRdb analysed the 5' RACE reads with MiXCR anew, one entry per CDR3 protein. The sample includes under 900,000 distinct CDR3 sequences, around an eighth seen only once; the top ten take around 1.6%. The same sample was also used in a study of yellow fever vaccine responses in identical twins. This second report adds: Twins showed a vaccine T cell response that reportedly seemed partly convergent, partly personalized.

The sequenced sample consisted of PBMCs. The TCR was taken from a woman between 18 and 29 years old in good health. J is TRBJ1-1 and V is TRBV29-1; D is unclear. In DNA form, the CDR3 reads TGCAGCGTTGTTGGCAGGCTTTCCGACACTGAAGCTTTCTTT. This encodes CSVVGRLSDTEAFF.